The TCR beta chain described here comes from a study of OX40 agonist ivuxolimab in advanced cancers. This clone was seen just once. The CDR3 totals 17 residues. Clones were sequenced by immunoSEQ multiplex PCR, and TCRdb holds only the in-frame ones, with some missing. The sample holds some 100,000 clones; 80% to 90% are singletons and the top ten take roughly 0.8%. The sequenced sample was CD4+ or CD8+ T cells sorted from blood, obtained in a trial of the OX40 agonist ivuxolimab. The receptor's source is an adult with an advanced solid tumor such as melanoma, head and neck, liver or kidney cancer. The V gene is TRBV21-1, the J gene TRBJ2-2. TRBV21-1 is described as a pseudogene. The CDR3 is CASIRPRPQSFTGELFF. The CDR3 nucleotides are TGTGCCAGCATCCGACCCCGACCCCAAAGCTTCACCGGGGAGCTGTTTTTT.